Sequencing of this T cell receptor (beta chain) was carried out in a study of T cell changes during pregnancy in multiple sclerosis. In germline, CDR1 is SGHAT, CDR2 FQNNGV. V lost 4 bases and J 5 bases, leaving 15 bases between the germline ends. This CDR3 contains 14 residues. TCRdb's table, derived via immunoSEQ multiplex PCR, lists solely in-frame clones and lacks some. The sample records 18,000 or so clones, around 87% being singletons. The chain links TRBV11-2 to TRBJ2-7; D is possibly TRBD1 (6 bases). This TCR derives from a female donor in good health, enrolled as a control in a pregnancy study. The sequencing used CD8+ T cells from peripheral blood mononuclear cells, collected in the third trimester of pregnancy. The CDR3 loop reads CASSSPQTGNEQYF. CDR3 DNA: TGTGCCAGCAGCTCGCCGCAAACAGGGAACGAGCAGTACTTC.